This T cell receptor beta chain was profiled in a study of shared clonotypes between healthy human individuals. The protocol was immunoSEQ multiplex PCR, while the TCRdb copy is restricted to in-frame clones and leaves out a portion. The table includes around 690,000 clones, 90% detected once. The CDR3 sequence is 15 residues long. Losses at the gene ends were 0 bases for V and 4 bases for J; bases not matched to a gene: 3. The germline V gene encodes CDR1 WSHSY and CDR2 SAAADI. The receptor comes from a man between 18 and 29 years old in good health. Some clones in this sample may be carry-over from other donors' samples. This chain joins TRBV10-2 and TRBJ2-1; 7 nucleotides match TRBD2. Sequences were obtained from memory CD8+ T cells from PBMCs. The subset here: CD45RO+ cells pooled with CCR7-negative TemRA cells. In DNA, the CDR3 is TGCGCCAGCAGTGAGTCTGGGGGAGGGTACAATGAGCAGTTCTTC. Its protein product is CASSESGGGYNEQFF.